The T cell receptor beta chain described here comes from a study of OX40 agonist ivuxolimab in advanced cancers. Study context: The dose-escalation cohort had hepatocellular carcinoma, melanoma, renal cell or head and neck cancer. Among those treated, three patients had partial responses, one with hepatocellular carcinoma and two with cutaneous melanoma. Broader study findings: Dosing at 0.1 to 3.0 mg/kg was accompanied by clonal expansion of CD4+ and CD8+ blood T cells by week 6.

Clones were read by immunoSEQ multiplex PCR, and TCRdb kept only the in-frame ones, dropping some. Of 70,000 or so clones listed, under 90% are singletons. A remark on this clone: Its antigen remains unknown.

Sampled blood was obtained at baseline, cycle 4 day 1, and cycle 7 day 1. Trimming pared 1 base from V and 4 bases from J, leaving 7 bases between. Germline CDR1 is MNHNY and CDR2 is SVGAGI (reference sequence). The CDR3 loop spans 13 amino acids. The TCR comes from an adult with an advanced solid tumor such as melanoma, head and neck, liver or kidney cancer. The V and J genes are TRBV6-6 and TRBJ1-1; no definite D call. Sequences were derived from CD4+ or CD8+ T cells sorted from blood, sampled in a trial of the OX40 agonist ivuxolimab. CDR3 sequence (DNA): TGTGCCAGCAGTTACTTCGAGGGCACTGAAGCTTTCTTT. Protein sequence: CASSYFEGTEAFF.